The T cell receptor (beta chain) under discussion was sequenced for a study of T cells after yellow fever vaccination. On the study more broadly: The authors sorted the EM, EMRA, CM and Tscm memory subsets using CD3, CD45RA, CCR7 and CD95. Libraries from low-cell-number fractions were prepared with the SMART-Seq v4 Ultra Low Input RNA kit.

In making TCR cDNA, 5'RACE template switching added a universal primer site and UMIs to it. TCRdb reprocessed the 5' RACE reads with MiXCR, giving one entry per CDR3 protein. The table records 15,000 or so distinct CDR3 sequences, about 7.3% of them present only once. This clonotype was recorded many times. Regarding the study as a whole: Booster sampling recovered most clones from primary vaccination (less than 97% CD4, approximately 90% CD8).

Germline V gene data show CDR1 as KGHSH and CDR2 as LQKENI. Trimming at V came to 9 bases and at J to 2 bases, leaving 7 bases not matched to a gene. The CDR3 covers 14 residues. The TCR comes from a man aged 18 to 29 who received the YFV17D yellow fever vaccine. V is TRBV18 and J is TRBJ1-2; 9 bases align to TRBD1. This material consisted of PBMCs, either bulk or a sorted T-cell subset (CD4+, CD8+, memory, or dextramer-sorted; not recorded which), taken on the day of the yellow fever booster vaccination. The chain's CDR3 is CASHPGTGNYGYTF. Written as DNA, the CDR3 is TGTGCCAGTCATCCCGGGACAGGGAACTATGGCTACACCTTC. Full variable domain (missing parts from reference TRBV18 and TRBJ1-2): NAGVMQNPRHLVRRRGQEARLRCSPMKGHSHVYWYRQLPEEGLKFMVYLQKENIIDESGMPKERFSAEFPKEGPSILRIQQVVRGDSAAYFCASHPGTGNYGYTFGSGTRLTVV.